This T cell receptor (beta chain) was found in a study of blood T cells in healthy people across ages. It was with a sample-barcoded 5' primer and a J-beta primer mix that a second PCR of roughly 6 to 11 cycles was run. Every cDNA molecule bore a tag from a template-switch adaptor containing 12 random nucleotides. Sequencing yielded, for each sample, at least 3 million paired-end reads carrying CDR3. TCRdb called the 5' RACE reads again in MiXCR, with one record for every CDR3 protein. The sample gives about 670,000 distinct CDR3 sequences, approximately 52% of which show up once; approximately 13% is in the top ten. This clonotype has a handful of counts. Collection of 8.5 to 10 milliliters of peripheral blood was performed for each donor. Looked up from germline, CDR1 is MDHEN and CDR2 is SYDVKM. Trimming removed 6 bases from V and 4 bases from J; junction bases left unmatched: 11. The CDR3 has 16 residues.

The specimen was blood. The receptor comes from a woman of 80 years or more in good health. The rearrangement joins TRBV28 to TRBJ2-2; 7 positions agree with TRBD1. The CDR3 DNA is TGTGCCAGCAGACCTACCGGGACAGCCCCCACCGGGGAGCTGTTTTTT. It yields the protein CASRPTGTAPTGELFF.